Each of the 17 T cell receptor beta chains below was sequenced from the same sample in a study of shared clonotypes between healthy human individuals. Repertoires were generated with immunoSEQ multiplex PCR, while TCRdb's copy carries only in-frame clones and drops some. The table records some 900,000 clones, approximately 80% of them present only once. The sequenced material came from memory CD4+ T cells sorted from blood. Subset described: CD45RA-negative fraction. These receptors came from a man younger than 35 in good health.

This clone was seen a single time. The gene calls are TRBV6-5 and TRBJ2-3; no reliable D call. The V gene lost 4 bases and the J gene lost 8 bases, with 10 bases spanning the gap. The germline gives CDR1 MNHEY, CDR2 SVGAGI. The CDR3 has 12 amino acids. The CDR3 nucleotides read TGTGCCAGCAGTTCTCTTCTCGGTACGCAGTATTTT. Amino acid sequence: CASSSLLGTQYF.

The chain joins TRBV7-2 to TRBJ1-1, with TRBD1 matching over 7 bases. In germline, CDR1 is SGHTA, CDR2 FQGNSA. V lost 5 bases, J lost 8 bases, and 11 bases stayed unmatched. CDR3 length equals 14 residues. CDR3 in amino acids: CASSQGGTSSEAFF. CDR3 bases: TGTGCCAGCAGCCAGGGGGGGACTTCGAGCGAAGCTTTCTTT.

V is TRBV4-3 and J is TRBJ2-7; 9 nucleotides line up with TRBD1. Germline CDR1 and CDR2: LGHNA and YSLEER. This CDR3 spans 20 amino acids. With 3 bases clipped from V and 3 bases from J, the junction kept 21 bases outside the gene matches. The CDR3 nucleotides are TGCGCCAGCAGCCACTTAAGACCTCAACCCGGACAGGGGAGCTACTACGAGCAGTACTTC. This sequence encodes CASSHLRPQPGQGSYYEQYF.

This chain uses TRBV19 with TRBJ2-3; D possibly uses TRBD1 or TRBD2 (5 bases each). Germline CDR1 reads LNHDA; CDR2 reads SQIVND (reference sequence). Deletions cut 6 bases from V and 0 bases from J, with 10 bases between. The CDR3 runs 14 residues. The CDR3 coding sequence is TGTGCCAGTAGGTGGGACCGAAGCACAGATACGCAGTATTTT. This gives the protein CASRWDRSTDTQYF.

The V call is TRBV12-5, the J call TRBJ2-6; D remains ambiguous. Germline V lookup: CDR1 LGHNT, CDR2 FRNRAP. The CDR3 has 14 amino acids. Trimming removed 7 bases from V and 5 bases from J, with 12 bases in between. CDR3 in amino acids: CASALTQWANVLTF. CDR3 sequence (DNA): TGTGCTAGTGCCCTTACCCAATGGGCCAACGTCCTGACTTTC.

The genes are TRBV7-6 and TRBJ2-7; 14 bases line up with TRBD2. The CDR3 sequence is 14 residues long. CDR1 and CDR2 from the germline V gene are SGHVS and FNYEAQ. Trimming at V came to 4 bases and at J to 6 bases, leaving 2 bases not matched to a gene. CDR3 in DNA: TGTGCCAGCAGCTCCGGACTAGCGGGAGGCGAGCAGTACTTC. Protein: CASSSGLAGGEQYF.

The rearrangement links TRBV11-2 to TRBJ1-6; D uncertain. The CDR3 covers 14 residues. CDR1 and CDR2 (germline): SGHAT, FQNNGV. V lost 2 bases and J 9 bases, leaving 11 bases between the germline ends. In DNA, the CDR3 is TGTGCCAGCAGCTTAAAGAGTACTCCTTCACCCCTCCACTTT. Its protein is CASSLKSTPSPLHF. The full variable domain, with the rest looked up from reference TRBV11-2 and TRBJ1-6, is EAGVAQSPRYKIIEKRQSVAFWCNPISGHATLYWYQQILGQGPKLLIQFQNNGVVDDSQLPKDRFSAERLKGVDSTLKIQPAKLEDSAVYLCASSLKSTPSPLHFGNGTRLTVT.

The count of this clone is one. The J gene is TRBJ1-3, the V gene TRBV29-1, with D possibly matching TRBD1 (6 bases). CDR1 is SQVTM, CDR2 ANQGSEA, per germline. Trimming took 6 bases from V and 4 from J, leaving 19 bases between them. The CDR3 extends over 15 amino acids. The CDR3 here is CSVGDDRPGGNTIYF. In DNA, the CDR3 is TGCAGCGTCGGGGATGACAGGCCGGGGGGAAACACCATATATTTT.

The chain combines TRBV6-1 with TRBJ2-2, with D maybe TRBD1 (5 bases). V was pared by 6 bases and J by 6 bases, with 17 bases between. The CDR3 spans 15 residues. Germline lookup yields CDR1 MNHNS and CDR2 SASEGT. The CDR3 region has the DNA TGTGCCAGCAGAGAGAACCCGAAGGGGTCCGGGGAGCTGTTTTTT. Protein product: CASRENPKGSGELFF.

The V gene is TRBV27, the J gene TRBJ1-1; D remains ambiguous. The CDR3 has 15 residues. Germline CDR1 is MNHEY and CDR2 is SMNVEV (reference sequence). Trimming took 5 bases from V and 1 from J, leaving 14 bases between them. CDR3 residues: CASSPRHVRNTEAFF. The CDR3 DNA is TGTGCCAGCAGTCCTAGACATGTGAGGAACACTGAAGCTTTCTTT.

The chain uses TRBV19 and TRBJ1-4; perhaps TRBD1 as D (5 bases). Germline V gene data show CDR1 as LNHDA and CDR2 as SQIVND (reference sequence). The CDR3 consists of 14 residues. Deletions cut 5 bases from V and 4 bases from J, with 11 bases between. The CDR3 nucleotides are TGTGCCAGTAGTCGGACAACGAATAATGAAAAACTGTTTTTT. It yields the protein CASSRTTNNEKLFF.

The rearrangement uses TRBV18 and TRBJ1-1; D remains unclear. Between the trimmed V and J ends, which lost 2 bases and 5 bases, there was a span of 12 bases. The CDR3 is made up of 14 amino acids. The germline V gene encodes CDR1 KGHSH and CDR2 LQKENI. The CDR3 nucleotides are TGTGCCAGCTCACCATTAGCGGATAGAACTGAAGCTTTCTTT. Protein product: CASSPLADRTEAFF.

V usage is TRBV5-1 and J usage is TRBJ2-1; possible D gene TRBD2, 5 bases. The CDR3 contains 13 residues. Germline V gene sequence: CDR1 SGHRS, CDR2 YFSETQ. Trimming took off 0 bases at V and 9 bases at J, with 10 bases between the two ends. The CDR3 nucleotides are TGCGCCAGCAGCTTGGCCGGGGTTGGTGAGCAGTTCTTC. It encodes CASSLAGVGEQFF.

J is TRBJ2-6 and V is TRBV5-1, with D possibly matching TRBD1 (6 bases). V was trimmed by 0 bases and J by 1 base, leaving 11 bases between them. The CDR3 loop spans 17 amino acids. Looked up from germline, CDR1 is SGHRS and CDR2 is YFSETQ. The chain's CDR3 is CASSLAPGASGANVLTF. CDR3 nucleotide sequence: TGCGCCAGCAGCTTGGCTCCAGGGGCTTCTGGGGCCAACGTCCTGACTTTC.

This clone came up once. The CDR3 loop is CTSSQDRGEANSTDTQYF. The DNA for the CDR3 is TGCACCAGCAGCCAAGATAGGGGGGAGGCCAATAGCACAGATACGCAGTATTTT. V gene TRBV1 combines with J gene TRBJ2-3. TRBV1 counts as a pseudogene. This CDR3 contains 18 residues.

This rearrangement joins TRBV4-3 to TRBJ2-1; no clear D. Germline CDR1 and CDR2: LGHNA and YSLEER. V was trimmed by 5 bases and J by 6 bases, leaving 14 bases between them. The CDR3 totals 14 residues. CDR3 residues: CASSSGRLGNEQFF. Here the CDR3 DNA reads TGCGCCAGCAGCTCAGGCCGGTTGGGCAATGAGCAGTTCTTC.

This clone was recorded only once. The gene calls are TRBV9 and TRBJ1-6; 11 bases are shared with TRBD1. V trimming: 5 bases; J trimming: 9 bases; junction bases outside the gene matches: 13. The CDR3 consists of 17 residues. Germline assignment: CDR1 SGDLS and CDR2 YYNGEE. The CDR3 DNA follows: TGTGCCAGCAGTTTAACCGGGACAGGGGGTACGACTTCACCCCTCCACTTT. Protein: CASSLTGTGGTTSPLHF.